These T cell receptor beta chains were read from a single sample in a study of OX40 agonist ivuxolimab in advanced cancers. Profiling relied on immunoSEQ multiplex PCR, and the TCRdb table lists in-frame clones only, not all of them. In the table there are approximately 70,000 clones, 75% to 90% of which are singletons. Sequencing was performed on CD4+ or CD8+ T cells sorted from blood, taken in a trial of the OX40 agonist ivuxolimab. All receptors come from an adult with an advanced solid tumor such as melanoma, head and neck, liver or kidney cancer. The CDR3 runs from the conserved cysteine through the conserved F or W. The size field is filled for only some rows; it gives once, few, many or a size class.

size,V,J,length,CDR3
.,TRBV6-6,TRBJ2-5,13,CASGQTVQETQYF
.,TRBV28,TRBJ2-5,14,CASRPGPSQETQYF
.,TRBV28,TRBJ1-1,16,CASRAASGAESTEAFF
.,TRBV29-1,TRBJ2-7,13,CSVGQGHSYEQYF
few,TRBV30,TRBJ1-1,13,CAWSVGSNTEAFF
.,TRBV7-8,TRBJ1-1,15,CASSPNGGEALGAFF
.,TRBV6-6,TRBJ2-1,14,CASGPHTSGAEQFF
.,TRBV7-3,TRBJ2-1,17,CASSRGGSLSSYNEQFF
.,TRBV19,TRBJ2-1,19,CASSLSAPKTSVSYNEQFF
.,TRBV6-1,TRBJ2-3,14,CASSRGSVADTQYF
.,TRBV11-1,TRBJ2-3,17,CASSLDRGFLSTDTQYF
.,TRBV10-3,TRBJ2-3,12,CAISGVTDTQYF
once,TRBV12-5,TRBJ2-4,13,CASGTGGKNIQYF
.,TRBV5-1,TRBJ2-5,15,CASSPRDSQQETQYF
.,TRBV5-4,TRBJ2-5,14,CAWRAGGRQETQYF
.,TRBV5-4,TRBJ2-1,14,CASSLGGTTNEQFF
.,TRBV28,TRBJ2-2,15,CASSFGQANTGELFF
.,TRBV6-5,TRBJ1-6,15,CASSPGRGYNSPLHF
few,TRBV27,TRBJ1-5,17,CASSLYSEGVSNQPQHF
.,TRBV5-1,TRBJ2-3,15,CASISGQDHTDTQYF
.,TRBV5-4,TRBJ2-7,17,CASSEGLAGGPSYEQYF
once,TRBV5-4,TRBJ2-3,15,CASSPRLVDTDTQYF
.,TRBV5-6,TRBJ1-5,12,CASSLRDQPQHF
.,TRBV5-8,TRBJ1-2,13,CASSLWGNYGYTF
.,TRBV10-3,TRBJ1-5,13,CAISDPGEQPQHF
.,TRBV5-1,TRBJ2-5,14,CASSFPTNQETQYF
.,TRBV19,TRBJ1-1,15,CASSTQDRQNTEAFF
once,TRBV10-3,TRBJ2-3,17,CAISESGGPMGTDTQYF
.,TRBV19,TRBJ2-5,15,CASSTLTTWGETQYF
.,TRBV19,TRBJ2-7,15,CASTNRHDRGIEQYF
few,TRBV4-2,TRBJ1-1,14,CASSRDRSNTEAFF
once,TRBV19,TRBJ2-1,16,CASTGGTASSYNEQFF
few,TRBV30,TRBJ1-1,11,CAWSVYTEAFF
few,TRBV28,TRBJ2-3,16,CASSPGTGYFTDTQYF
.,TRBV5-4,TRBJ2-2,16,CASTRSRDKNTGELFF
.,TRBV11-3,TRBJ2-3,16,CASSPFGQISTDTQYF
.,TRBV28,TRBJ1-1,15,CASIRMGGENTEAFF
.,TRBV5-1,TRBJ1-4,14,CASSLGQGKEKLFF
.,TRBV10-1,TRBJ2-1,14,CASRFGGSTGEQFF
.,TRBV6-5,TRBJ2-7,13,CASSYSGAYEQYF
.,TRBV5-8,TRBJ2-5,15,CASSLVGDRGETQYF
.,TRBV5-1,TRBJ1-1,16,CASSLGRDTNNTEAFF
.,TRBV11-2,TRBJ2-7,14,CASSLDRTSYEQYF
.,TRBV2,TRBJ1-5,13,CASRDRSNQPQHF
.,TRBV7-8,TRBJ2-1,15,CASSLVGGRGNEQFF
.,TRBV6-5,TRBJ1-6,16,CASSYSSSGVFSPLHF
.,TRBV4-1,TRBJ1-2,13,CASSQVALGGYTF
once,TRBV5-1,TRBJ1-2,16,CASSPGQGVPSDGYTF
.,TRBV7-2,TRBJ2-7,16,CASSLAGGTGGYEQYF
.,TRBV27,TRBJ2-1,12,CASSSPYNEQFF
.,TRBV7-6,TRBJ2-3,12,CASSLYGDTQYF
.,TRBV2,TRBJ2-7,13,CASSERVLSEQYF
.,TRBV19,TRBJ2-2,16,CASSRTAGGYTGELFF